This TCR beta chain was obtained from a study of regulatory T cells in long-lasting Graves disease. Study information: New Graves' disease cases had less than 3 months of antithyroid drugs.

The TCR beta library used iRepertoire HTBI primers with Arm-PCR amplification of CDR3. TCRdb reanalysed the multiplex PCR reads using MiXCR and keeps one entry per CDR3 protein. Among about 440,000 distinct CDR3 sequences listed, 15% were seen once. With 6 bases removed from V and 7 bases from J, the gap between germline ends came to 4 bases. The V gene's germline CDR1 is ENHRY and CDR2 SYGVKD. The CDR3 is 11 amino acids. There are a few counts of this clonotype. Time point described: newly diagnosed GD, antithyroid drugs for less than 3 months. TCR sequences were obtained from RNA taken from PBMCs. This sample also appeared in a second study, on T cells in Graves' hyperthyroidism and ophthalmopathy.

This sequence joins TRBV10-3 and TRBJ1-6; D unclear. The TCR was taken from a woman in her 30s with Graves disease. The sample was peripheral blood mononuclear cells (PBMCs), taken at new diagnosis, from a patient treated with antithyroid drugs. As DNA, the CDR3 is TGTGCCATCAGCGACAATTCACCCCTCCACTTT. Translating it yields CAISDNSPLHF.